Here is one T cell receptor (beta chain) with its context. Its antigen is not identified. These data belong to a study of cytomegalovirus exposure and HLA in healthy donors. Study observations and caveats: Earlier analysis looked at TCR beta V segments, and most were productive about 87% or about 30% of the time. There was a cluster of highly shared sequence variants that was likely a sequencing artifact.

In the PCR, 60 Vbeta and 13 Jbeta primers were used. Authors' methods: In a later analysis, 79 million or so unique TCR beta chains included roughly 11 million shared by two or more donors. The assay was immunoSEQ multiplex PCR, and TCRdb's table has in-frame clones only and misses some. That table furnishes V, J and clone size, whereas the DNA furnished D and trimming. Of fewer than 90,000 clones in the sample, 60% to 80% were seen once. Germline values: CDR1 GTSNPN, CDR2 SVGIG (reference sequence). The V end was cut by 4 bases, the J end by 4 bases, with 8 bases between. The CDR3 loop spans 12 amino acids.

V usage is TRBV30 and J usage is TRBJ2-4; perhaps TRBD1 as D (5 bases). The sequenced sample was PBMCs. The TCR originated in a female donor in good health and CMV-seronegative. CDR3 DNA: TGTGCCTGGACCAGGGCAAAAAACATTCAGTACTTC. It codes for CAWTRAKNIQYF.